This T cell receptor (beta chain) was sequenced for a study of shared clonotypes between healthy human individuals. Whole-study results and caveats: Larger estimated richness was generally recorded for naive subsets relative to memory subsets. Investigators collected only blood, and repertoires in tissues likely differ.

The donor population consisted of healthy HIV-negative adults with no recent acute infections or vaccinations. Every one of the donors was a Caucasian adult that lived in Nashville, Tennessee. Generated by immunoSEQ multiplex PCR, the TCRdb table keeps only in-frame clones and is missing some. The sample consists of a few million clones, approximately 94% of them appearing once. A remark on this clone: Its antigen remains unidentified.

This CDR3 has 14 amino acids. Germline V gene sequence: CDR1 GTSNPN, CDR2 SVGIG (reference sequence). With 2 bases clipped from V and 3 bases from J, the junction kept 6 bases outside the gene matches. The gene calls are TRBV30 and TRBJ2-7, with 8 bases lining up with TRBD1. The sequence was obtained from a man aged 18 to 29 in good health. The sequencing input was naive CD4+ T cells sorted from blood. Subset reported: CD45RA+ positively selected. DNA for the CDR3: TGTGCCTGGAGTCCCGGGACAGGATACTACGAGCAGTACTTC. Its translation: CAWSPGTGYYEQYF.